This T cell receptor (beta chain) is drawn from a study of T cells in Graves' hyperthyroidism and ophthalmopathy. The CDR3 loop spans 14 amino acids. V lost 4 bases to trimming and J lost 0 bases, with 10 bases between them. Looked up from germline, CDR1 is MGHRA and CDR2 is YSYEKL. Amplification of TCR beta CDR3 regions was performed using RNA transcripts as template. During a first-round RT-PCR of the TCR CDR3, the HTBI primer set was used. MiXCR was run by TCRdb on the multiplex PCR reads, yielding one entry per CDR3 protein. The sample lists under 400,000 distinct CDR3 sequences, approximately 15% occurring once. Regarding the study as a whole: A model of 13 V-J features distinguished ophthalmopathy from stable hyperthyroidism. Ophthalmopathy was predicted by the model a median of approximately six months ahead of onset.

This clonotype was recorded at least ten times. Antigen unknown. Material: blood. The TCR was taken from a woman aged 55-69 years with Graves' hyperthyroidism. This chain links TRBV4-1 with TRBJ2-7, with no clear D. In DNA form, the CDR3 reads TGCGCCAGCAGCCCTCGCCTCAGCTCCTACGAGCAGTACTTC. Its translation: CASSPRLSSYEQYF.